One and the same sample provided the 13 T cell receptor beta chains below, sequenced in a study of OX40 agonist ivuxolimab in advanced cancers. Assay used: immunoSEQ multiplex PCR; TCRdb lists only in-frame clones, some missing. The sample contains under 85,000 clones, 80% to 90% of which appear only once. The source was CD4+ or CD8+ T cells sorted from blood, collected in a trial of the OX40 agonist ivuxolimab. The receptors stem from an adult with an advanced solid tumor such as melanoma, head and neck, liver or kidney cancer.

This clone has just a few counts. The chain has TRBV19 and TRBJ2-2; D is perhaps TRBD1 (5 bases). V gave up 3 bases and J gave up 5 bases, with 7 bases separating them. CDR3 length equals 13 residues. Germline V lookup: CDR1 LNHDA, CDR2 SQIVND (reference sequence). The CDR3 DNA reads as TGTGCCAGTAGTATCAGGGTTACCGGGGAGCTGTTTTTT. Translated, it gives CASSIRVTGELFF.

This chain joins TRBV18 and TRBJ1-1; no definite D call. The V end lost 7 bases, the J end lost 1 base, and 10 bases lay between the germline ends. The germline V gene has CDR1 KGHSH and CDR2 LQKENI. This CDR3 comprises 13 residues. CDR3 amino acids: CASFPTRNTEAFF. The CDR3 DNA is TGTGCCAGCTTCCCAACCCGGAACACTGAAGCTTTCTTT.

The genes are TRBV29-1 and TRBJ2-5; D is perhaps TRBD1 (6 bases). The CDR3 is 13 residues long. Germline V gene sequence: CDR1 SQVTM, CDR2 ANQGSEA. Trimming shortened V by 5 bases and J by 7 bases, and 17 bases separated the two germline ends. CDR3 in DNA: TGCAGCGTTACAGGGCCTCGCTTGGGGACCCAGTACTTC. It codes for CSVTGPRLGTQYF.

The V and J genes are TRBV7-2 and TRBJ2-5, with 9 nucleotides matching TRBD1. This CDR3 spans 13 amino acids. With V trimmed by 5 bases and J by 4 bases, 2 bases remained unmatched. CDR1 is SGHTA, CDR2 FQGNSA, per germline. The CDR3 reads CASSDRGLETQYF. In nucleotides, the CDR3 is TGTGCCAGCAGCGACAGGGGGTTAGAGACCCAGTACTTC. Variable domain in full (rest from reference TRBV7-2 and TRBJ2-5): GAGVSQSPSNKVTEKGKDVELRCDPISGHTALYWYRQSLGQGLEFLIYFQGNSAPDKSGLPSDRFSAERTGGSVSTLTIQRTQQEDSAVYLCASSDRGLETQYFGPGTRLLVL.

This clone was seen just once. The chain recombines TRBV7-9 with TRBJ1-4; 9 bases map to TRBD1. This CDR3 has 14 residues. With 5 bases clipped from V and 6 bases from J, the junction kept 4 bases outside the gene matches. CDR1 is SEHNR and CDR2 is FQNEAQ in the germline V gene (reference sequence). CDR3 nucleotide sequence: TGTGCCAGCAGCCCGGGACAGGGAGATGAAAAACTGTTTTTT. It encodes CASSPGQGDEKLFF.

The chain employs TRBV4-3 and TRBJ1-5; the match to TRBD1 covers 9 bases. The CDR3 contains 17 residues. Germline loops: CDR1 LGHNA, CDR2 YSLEER. Trimming took 0 bases from V and 7 from J; bases not matched to a gene: 10. CDR3 bases: TGCGCCAGCAGCCAAGAACATACAGGGGGCTCGGGACAGCCCCAGCATTTT. Its translation is CASSQEHTGGSGQPQHF.

The chain is built from TRBV9 and TRBJ2-7; 7 positions match TRBD2. CDR1 SGDLS and CDR2 YYNGEE come from the germline V gene. V gave up 3 bases and J gave up 0 bases; unmatched junction bases: 9. This CDR3 is built from 16 residues. The CDR3 is CASSATGTTGSYEQYF. Written as DNA, the CDR3 is TGTGCCAGCAGCGCAACCGGGACTACCGGCTCCTACGAGCAGTACTTC.

The CDR3 spells CASSSYVGRETQYF. The CDR3 DNA reads as TGTGCCAGCAGCTCTTATGTTGGACGGGAGACCCAGTACTTC. The chain employs TRBV7-2 and TRBJ2-5; D ambiguous. V gave up 4 bases and J gave up 5 bases, with 14 bases separating them. Germline V gene sequence: CDR1 SGHTA, CDR2 FQGNSA. This CDR3 has 14 residues.

V gene TRBV5-4 combines with J gene TRBJ1-1, with no clear D. Germline values: CDR1 SGHNT, CDR2 YYREEE (reference sequence). The V and J ends lost 5 bases and 6 bases respectively, with 14 bases between them. The length of the CDR3 is 13 residues. This CDR3 reads CASRREGSPEAFF. The CDR3 DNA is TGTGCCAGCAGGAGGGAAGGGTCACCTGAAGCTTTCTTT. Using reference TRBV5-4 and TRBJ1-1 for the parts outside the CDR3, the full variable domain is ETGVTQSPTHLIKTRGQQVTLRCSSQSGHNTVSWYQQALGQGPQFIFQYYREEENGRGNFPPRFSGLQFPNYSSELNVNALELDDSALYLCASRREGSPEAFFGQGTRLTVV.

In its sample, this clone was seen once. This chain links TRBV7-2 with TRBJ2-5, with D possibly being TRBD1 or TRBD2 (6 bases each). CDR3 length: 16 residues. V lost 5 bases to trimming and J lost 5 bases, with 21 bases between them. The germline V gene has CDR1 SGHTA and CDR2 FQGNSA. In DNA form, the CDR3 reads TGTGCCAGCAGCCCCCCGGGGGCGGGTGGGGGGGAGACCCAGTACTTC. It encodes CASSPPGAGGGETQYF.

The count of this clone is one. The chain has TRBV7-2 and TRBJ2-1; TRBD2 matches at 7 bases. This CDR3 is 15 amino acids long. Germline V gene lookup returns CDR1 SGHTA and CDR2 FQGNSA. Unmatched junction bases numbered 10, after V lost 4 bases and J lost 7 bases. The CDR3: CASSSSGNLANEQFF. The DNA of the CDR3 is TGTGCCAGCAGCTCCAGCGGGAATTTAGCTAATGAGCAGTTCTTC.

The genes are TRBV6-1 and TRBJ1-2; D not resolved. The germline V gene encodes CDR1 MNHNS and CDR2 SASEGT. Trimming shortened V by 8 bases and J by 3 bases, and 10 bases separated the two germline ends. CDR3 length: 12 amino acids. CDR3 DNA: TGTGCCAGCGAAGGGATGGACTATGGCTACACCTTC. Its translation is CASEGMDYGYTF.

This chain joins TRBV5-1 and TRBJ1-4; unclear D gene. Trimming shortened V by 0 bases and J by 4 bases, and 7 bases separated the two germline ends. Germline V lookup: CDR1 SGHRS, CDR2 YFSETQ. The CDR3 is 14 amino acids. CDR3 sequence: CASSLGQNNEKLFF. Written as DNA, the CDR3 is TGCGCCAGCAGCTTGGGGCAGAATAATGAAAAACTGTTTTTT.